The sequence of this T cell receptor beta chain was determined in a study of blood T cell repertoires in COVID-19. In germline, CDR1 is MNHNS, CDR2 SASEGT. Trimming took 3 bases from V and 2 from J, leaving 10 bases between them. This CDR3 contains 14 residues. Sequenced by immunoSEQ multiplex PCR; TCRdb stores in-frame clones only, minus some. The sample has around 170,000 clones, around four fifths seen once. The source of this sequence is a man between 65 and 79 years old with active or convalescent COVID-19. The sequenced sample consisted of peripheral blood. The chain carries TRBV6-1 and TRBJ1-2; no reliable D call. CDR3 amino acids: CASSDPRENYGYTF. CDR3 coding DNA: TGTGCCAGCAGTGACCCACGGGAAAACTATGGCTACACCTTC.